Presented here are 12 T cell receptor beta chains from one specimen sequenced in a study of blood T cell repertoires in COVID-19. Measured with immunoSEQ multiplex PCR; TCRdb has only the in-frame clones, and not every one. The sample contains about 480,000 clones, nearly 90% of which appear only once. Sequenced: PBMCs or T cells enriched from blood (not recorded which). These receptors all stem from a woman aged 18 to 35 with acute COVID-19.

CDR3 nucleotides: TGCGCCAGCAGCCAAGAAGCGACAGGGGGCCGGCAGCCCCAGCATTTT. It translates to CASSQEATGGRQPQHF. The genes are TRBV4-1 and TRBJ1-5; 10 bases fit TRBD1. Germline V gives CDR1 MGHRA, CDR2 YSYEKL. V lost 0 bases, J lost 7 bases, and 6 bases stayed unmatched. The CDR3 totals 16 residues.

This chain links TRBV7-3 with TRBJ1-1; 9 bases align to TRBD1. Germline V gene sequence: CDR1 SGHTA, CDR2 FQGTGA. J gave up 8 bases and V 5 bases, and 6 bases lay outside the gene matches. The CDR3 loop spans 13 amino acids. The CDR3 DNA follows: TGTGCCAGCAGCCCTGGGACAGGGCTCGAAGCTTTCTTT. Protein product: CASSPGTGLEAFF.

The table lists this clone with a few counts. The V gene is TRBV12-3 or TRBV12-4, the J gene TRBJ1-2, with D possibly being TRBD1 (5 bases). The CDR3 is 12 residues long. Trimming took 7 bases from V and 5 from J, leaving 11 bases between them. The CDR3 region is CASTLGGYGYTF. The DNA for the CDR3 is TGTGCCAGCACCCTGGGGGGATATGGCTACACCTTC.

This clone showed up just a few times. The CDR3 reads CASSIGGSYNSPLHF. CDR3 coding DNA: TGTGCCAGTAGTATAGGCGGATCCTATAATTCACCCCTCCACTTT. The chain links TRBV19 to TRBJ1-6; no reliable D call. This CDR3 comprises 15 residues. The ends were cut back, 1 base at V and 1 base at J, with 5 bases in the middle. Germline V gives CDR1 LNHDA, CDR2 SQIVND (reference sequence).

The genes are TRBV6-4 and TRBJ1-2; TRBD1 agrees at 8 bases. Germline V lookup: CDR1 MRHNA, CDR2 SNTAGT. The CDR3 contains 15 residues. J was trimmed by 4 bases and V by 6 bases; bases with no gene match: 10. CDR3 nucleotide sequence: TGTGCCAGCAGCCCCGACCTAGACAGGGGCTATGGCTACACCTTC. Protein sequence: CASSPDLDRGYGYTF.

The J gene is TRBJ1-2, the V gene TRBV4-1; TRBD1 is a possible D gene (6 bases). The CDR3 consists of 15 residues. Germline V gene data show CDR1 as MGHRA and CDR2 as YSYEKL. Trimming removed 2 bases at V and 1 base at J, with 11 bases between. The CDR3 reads CASSQTDSINYGYTF. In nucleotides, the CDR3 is TGCGCCAGCAGCCAAACGGACAGTATTAACTATGGCTACACCTTC.

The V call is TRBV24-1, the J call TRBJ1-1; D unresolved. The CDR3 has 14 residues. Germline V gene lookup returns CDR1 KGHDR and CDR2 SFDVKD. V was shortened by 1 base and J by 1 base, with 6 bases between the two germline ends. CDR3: CATSDFRRNTEAFF. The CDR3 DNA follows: TGTGCCACCAGTGATTTCAGGCGGAACACTGAAGCTTTCTTT.

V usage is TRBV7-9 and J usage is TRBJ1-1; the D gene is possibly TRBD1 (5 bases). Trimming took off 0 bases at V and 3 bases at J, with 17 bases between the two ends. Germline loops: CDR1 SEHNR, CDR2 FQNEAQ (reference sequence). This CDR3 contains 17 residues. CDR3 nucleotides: TGTGCCAGCAGCTTAGCCTCTCCCCCTCGGGGGGACACTGAAGCTTTCTTT. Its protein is CASSLASPPRGDTEAFF.

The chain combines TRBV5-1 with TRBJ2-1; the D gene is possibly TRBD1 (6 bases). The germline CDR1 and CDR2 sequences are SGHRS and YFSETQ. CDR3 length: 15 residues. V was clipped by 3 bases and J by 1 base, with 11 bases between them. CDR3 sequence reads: CASSYGGASYNEQFF. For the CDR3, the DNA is TGCGCCAGCAGCTATGGGGGCGCGTCCTACAATGAGCAGTTCTTC.

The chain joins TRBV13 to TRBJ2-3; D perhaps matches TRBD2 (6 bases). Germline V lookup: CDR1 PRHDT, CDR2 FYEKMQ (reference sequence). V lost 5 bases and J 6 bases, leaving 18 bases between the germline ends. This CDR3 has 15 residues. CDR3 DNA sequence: TGTGCCAGCAGCGGGGCGGTTGGGGAGGAGGATACGCAGTATTTT. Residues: CASSGAVGEEDTQYF.

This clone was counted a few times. The chain's CDR3 is CAIESPGEGNTIYF. The CDR3 region has the DNA TGTGCCATCGAGTCGCCAGGGGAAGGAAACACCATATATTTT. The chain links TRBV10-3 to TRBJ1-3; perhaps TRBD1 as D (6 bases). Germline CDR1 is ENHRY and CDR2 is SYGVKD. CDR3 length equals 14 residues. V was shortened by 8 bases and J by 4 bases, with 15 bases between the two germline ends.

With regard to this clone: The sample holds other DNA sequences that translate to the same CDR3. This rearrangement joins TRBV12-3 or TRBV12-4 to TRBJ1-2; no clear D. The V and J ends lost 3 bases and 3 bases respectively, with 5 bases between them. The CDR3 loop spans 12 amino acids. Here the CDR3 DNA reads TGTGCCAGCAGTTTCACGGACTATGGCTACACCTTC. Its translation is CASSFTDYGYTF.